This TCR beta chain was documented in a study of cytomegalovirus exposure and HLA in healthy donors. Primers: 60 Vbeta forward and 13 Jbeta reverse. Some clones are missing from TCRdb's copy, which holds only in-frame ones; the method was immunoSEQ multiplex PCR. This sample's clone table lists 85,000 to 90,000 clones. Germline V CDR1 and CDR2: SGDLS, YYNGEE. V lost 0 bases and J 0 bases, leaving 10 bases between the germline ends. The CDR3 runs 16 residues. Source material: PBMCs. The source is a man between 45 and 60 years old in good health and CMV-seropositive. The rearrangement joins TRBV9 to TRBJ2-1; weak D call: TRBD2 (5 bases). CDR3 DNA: TGTGCCAGCAGCGTAGATAAGCGGAGCTCCTACAATGAGCAGTTCTTC. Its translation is CASSVDKRSSYNEQFF.